The 19 T cell receptor beta chains below were found in one sample sequenced in a study of blood T cell repertoires in COVID-19. TCRdb keeps only in-frame clones here, not all; method: immunoSEQ multiplex PCR. The sample holds 88,000 or so clones, around 79% seen once. The sample was peripheral blood. These receptor sequences come from a human donor in a cohort sampled during active COVID-19.

This chain connects TRBV28 to TRBJ2-3, with 10 nucleotides matching TRBD2. CDR3 length equals 18 residues. V lost 8 bases and J lost 1; bases outside the gene matches: 15. Germline V gene data show CDR1 as MDHEN and CDR2 as SYDVKM. CDR3 in amino acids: CASLTLSGRALGTDTQYF. CDR3 DNA: TGTGCCAGCCTTACCCTGAGCGGGAGGGCCCTCGGCACAGATACGCAGTATTTT.

The V gene is TRBV19, the J gene TRBJ2-2; the match to TRBD2 covers 8 bases. Trimming at V came to 4 bases and at J to 7 bases, leaving 8 bases not matched to a gene. CDR3 length equals 15 residues. Germline lookup yields CDR1 LNHDA and CDR2 SQIVND (reference sequence). CDR3 sequence reads: CASSTSGSIGGELFF. As DNA, the CDR3 is TGTGCCAGTAGTACGAGCGGGAGCATCGGCGGGGAGCTGTTTTTT.

The genes are TRBV9 and TRBJ2-1; perhaps TRBD2 as D (6 bases). With 1 base removed from V and 0 bases from J, the gap between germline ends came to 11 bases. This CDR3 contains 16 residues. CDR1 SGDLS and CDR2 YYNGEE come from the germline V gene. The CDR3 sequence: CASSVFAGSSYNEQFF. The CDR3 nucleotides read TGTGCCAGCAGCGTATTCGCGGGAAGCTCCTACAATGAGCAGTTCTTC. Based on the CDR3 plus reference TRBV9 and TRBJ2-1, the full variable domain is DSGVTQTPKHLITATGQRVTLRCSPRSGDLSVYWYQQSLDQGLQFLIQYYNGEERAKGNILERFSAQQFPDLHSELNLSSLELGDSALYFCASSVFAGSSYNEQFFGPGTRLTVL.

The gene calls are TRBV27 and TRBJ1-6; no firm D call. This CDR3 is 13 amino acids long. Deletions cut 8 bases from V and 9 bases from J, with 14 bases between. Germline assignment: CDR1 MNHEY and CDR2 SMNVEV (reference sequence). CDR3: CASGIREGSPLHF. CDR3 nucleotide sequence: TGTGCCAGCGGTATCCGGGAGGGTTCACCCCTCCACTTT.

The chain employs TRBV29-1 and TRBJ2-3, with 9 bases matching TRBD1. Trimming at V came to 7 bases and at J to 5 bases, leaving 13 bases not matched to a gene. This CDR3 spans 15 amino acids. Germline values: CDR1 SQVTM, CDR2 ANQGSEA. CDR3 nucleotides: TGCAGCGCCCGGGACAGGGTTCAGGCAGGAGATACGCAGTATTTT. Translated: CSARDRVQAGDTQYF.

The sample holds a few counts of this clone. The chain employs TRBV2 and TRBJ1-5; TRBD1 matches 8 bases. Germline V gene data show CDR1 as SNHLY and CDR2 as FYNNEI. V shed 4 bases, J shed 9 bases, and the junction held 8 bases outside the gene matches. This CDR3 has 14 residues. The DNA for the CDR3 is TGTGCCAGCAGTGGTACAGGGGGGCAACTGCCCCAGCATTTT. Translation: CASSGTGGQLPQHF. The complete variable domain, with remaining parts taken from reference TRBV2 and TRBJ1-5, reads EPEVTQTPSHQVTQMGQEVILRCVPISNHLYFYWYRQILGQKVEFLVSFYNNEISEKSEIFDDQFSVERPDGSNFTLKIRSTKLEDSAMYFCASSGTGGQLPQHFGDGTRLSIL.

The rearrangement joins TRBV5-4 to TRBJ1-4; 7 nucleotides agree with TRBD1. CDR1 and CDR2 from the germline V gene are SGHNT and YYREEE (reference sequence). The CDR3 is 14 residues long. The V gene end was trimmed by 4 bases and the J gene end by 4 bases; junction bases not matched to a gene: 4. The CDR3 DNA sequence: TGTGCCAGCAGCCCGGACAGGCTTAATGAAAAACTGTTTTTT. Translating it yields CASSPDRLNEKLFF.

This chain links TRBV9 with TRBJ2-2; D remains unclear. CDR1 and CDR2 from the germline V gene are SGDLS and YYNGEE. V lost 0 bases to trimming and J lost 2 bases, with 8 bases between them. The CDR3 sequence is 15 residues long. CDR3: CASSVGAVNTGELFF. As DNA, the CDR3 is TGTGCCAGCAGCGTAGGGGCAGTCAACACCGGGGAGCTGTTTTTT.

The genes are TRBV25-1 and TRBJ2-1; 14 bases agree with TRBD2. CDR3 length: 16 residues. Looked up from germline, CDR1 is MGHDK and CDR2 is SYGVNS. V shed 6 bases, J shed 0 bases, and the junction held 1 base outside the gene matches. DNA for the CDR3: TGTGCCAGCAGCGGGACTAGCGGGAGCTCCTACAATGAGCAGTTCTTC. It yields the protein CASSGTSGSSYNEQFF.

This chain links TRBV6-2 or TRBV6-3 with TRBJ1-2; perhaps TRBD1 as D (5 bases). Germline values: CDR1 MNHEY, CDR2 SVGEGT. The CDR3 consists of 12 residues. V gave up 6 bases and J gave up 4 bases, with 9 bases separating them. CDR3 DNA sequence: TGTGCCAGCAGCCCCGGGGGCTATGGCTACACCTTC. Its translation: CASSPGGYGYTF.

The gene calls are TRBV2 and TRBJ2-1, with 8 bases that match TRBD1. CDR1 is SNHLY, CDR2 FYNNEI, per germline. This CDR3 region has 13 residues. V was pared by 5 bases and J by 6 bases, with 3 bases of the junction left unmatched. CDR3 sequence (DNA): TGTGCCAGCAGTTCAGACAGGGGCAATGAGCAGTTCTTC. Protein sequence: CASSSDRGNEQFF.

The V gene is TRBV4-3, the J gene TRBJ2-4; 7 nucleotides agree with TRBD2. The CDR3 consists of 18 residues. V trimming: 4 bases; J trimming: 3 bases; junction bases outside the gene matches: 15. Germline V CDR1 and CDR2: LGHNA, YSLEER. Here the CDR3 reads CASSPRALAGSGKNIQYF. Here the CDR3 DNA reads TGCGCCAGCAGCCCAAGGGCGTTAGCGGGTTCGGGCAAAAACATTCAGTACTTC.

In its sample, this clone was seen once. V and J are TRBV4-2 and TRBJ1-4; perhaps TRBD1 as D (5 bases). This CDR3 is 15 amino acids long. CDR1 is LGHNA, CDR2 YNFKEQ, per germline. Trimming removed 3 bases at V and 10 bases at J, with 18 bases between. DNA of the CDR3: TGTGCCAGCAGCCAGGCGGGCGGCGCGGGGGGAAAACTGTTTTTT. Residues: CASSQAGGAGGKLFF.

The rearrangement joins TRBV5-4 to TRBJ2-7, with 7 bases identical to TRBD2. Germline CDR1 SGHNT, CDR2 YYREEE (reference sequence). The CDR3 is made up of 14 amino acids. Unmatched junction bases numbered 12, after V lost 7 bases and J lost 5 bases. The CDR3, as DNA: TGTGCCAGCGGCCAGGCGGGAGTTACGCACGAGCAGTACTTC. Translation: CASGQAGVTHEQYF.

This clone was detected only a few times. V and J are TRBV6-2 or TRBV6-3 and TRBJ2-7; 8 nucleotides align to TRBD1. Trimming cost V 7 bases and J 1 base; bases outside gene matches: 9. Germline loops: CDR1 MNHEY, CDR2 SVGEGT. The CDR3 is made up of 15 amino acids. In DNA, the CDR3 is TGTGCCAGCACCCCCTCAGGGGGCCTGTCCTACGAGCAGTACTTC. This codes for CASTPSGGLSYEQYF.

The chain has TRBV6-1 and TRBJ2-7; D perhaps matches TRBD2 (6 bases). The CDR3 length is 14 residues. V gave up 6 bases and J gave up 4 bases, with 16 bases separating them. Germline V lookup: CDR1 MNHNS, CDR2 SASEGT. The CDR3 sequence is CASRDLRDSYEQYF. The CDR3 region has the DNA TGTGCCAGCAGGGATCTCCGGGACTCGTACGAGCAGTACTTC.

This chain connects TRBV7-8 to TRBJ1-1; tentatively, D is TRBD1 (6 bases). V was shortened by 5 bases and J by 1 base, with 14 bases between the two germline ends. The CDR3 length is 15 residues. Germline V gene data show CDR1 as SGHVS and CDR2 as FQNEAQ. The CDR3 DNA reads TGTGCCAGCAGCATTTTCTGGACAGCGAACACTGAAGCTTTCTTT. Amino acid sequence: CASSIFWTANTEAFF.

This sequence joins TRBV18 and TRBJ2-3; 10 bases are shared with TRBD2. J was trimmed by 3 bases and V by 4 bases; bases with no gene match: 4. The CDR3 loop spans 15 amino acids. CDR1 is KGHSH, CDR2 LQKENI, per germline. CDR3 protein: CASSRLAGETDTQYF. For the CDR3, the DNA is TGTGCCAGCTCACGCCTAGCGGGAGAGACAGATACGCAGTATTTT.

This clone was observed a single time. CDR3 protein: CASSYGTSGIRGETQYF. In DNA form, the CDR3 reads TGTGCCAGCAGTTACGGGACTAGCGGGATCCGGGGAGAGACCCAGTACTTC. V is TRBV6-2 or TRBV6-3 and J is TRBJ2-5; 13 nucleotides agree with TRBD2. There are 17 residues in the CDR3. V was pared by 2 bases and J by 4 bases, with 7 bases of the junction left unmatched. CDR1 and CDR2 (germline): MNHEY, SVGEGT.